This entry describes one T cell receptor beta chain. Its matching antigen is unknown. This sample was taken from a study of T cell clonotyping in hematopoietic cell transplantation. Study observations and caveats: Few recipient clonotypes overlapped donors; over 95% were de novo at given depth. After transplant, recipient diversity fell while pathologically expanded clonotypes grew through day 180. Cells were unsorted, so CD4 and CD8 contributions were not separated. Graft donor and pretransplant recipient Inverse Simpson Index values predicted broader posttransplant TCR diversity.

Sequencing was performed with immunoSEQ multiplex PCR; in TCRdb, only in-frame clones are kept and a portion is missing. Of 12,000 or so clones in the sample, roughly 53% were seen once. This TCR came from a man in his fifties or sixties in good health. Some clones in this sample may be carry-over from other donors' samples. The specimen sequenced was peripheral blood mononuclear cells.

The CDR3 protein is CASTSAGGSQYF. As DNA, the CDR3 is TGTGCCAGCACTTCAGCGGGGGGTTCGCAGTACTTC. V usage is TRBV27 and J usage is TRBJ2-7, with 9 bases fitting TRBD2. The CDR3 runs to 12 residues. CDR1 and CDR2 from the germline V gene are MNHEY and SMNVEV (reference sequence). The junction had 7 bases not matched to a gene; V was cut back by 7 bases and J by 9 bases.